This TCR beta chain was recovered during a study of T cells expressing NK-cell markers. Germline V gives CDR1 SGHTA, CDR2 FQGNSA. The CDR3 loop spans 14 amino acids. One entry per CDR3 protein, without DNA, is what TCRdb gives after re-calling the 5' RACE reads. Found here are some 140,000 distinct CDR3 sequences; the top ten clones hold 37%. Material for sequencing was blood T cells: a sorted CD56 or NKG2C T cell subset, CD4+ or CD8+ T cells, or bulk PBMC T cells (not recorded which). V is TRBV7-2 and J is TRBJ2-1; the TRBD2 assignment by TCRdb is unverifiable without DNA. The sequence was collected from a woman in her 50s in good health. The CDR3 loop is CASSKGLEDDEQFF.